This record concerns one TCR beta chain sequence. Its antigen is not identified. V dropped 3 bases and J dropped 4; count of bases not matched to a gene: 4. Germline values: CDR1 SGDLS, CDR2 YYNGEE. The CDR3 runs to 14 residues. This record comes from a study of OX40 agonist ivuxolimab in advanced cancers. Peripheral blood came from all dose cohorts at three timepoints. Whole-study findings and limits: Relative to CD4+ cells, CD8+ T cells on average had more expanded clones. The study did not work out the antigen specificity of the expanded peripheral T cells.

TCRdb keeps only in-frame clones here, not all; method: immunoSEQ multiplex PCR. The table includes 20,000 to 25,000 clones, more than 80% detected once. The gene calls are TRBV9 and TRBJ2-1; 7 bases fit TRBD1. The clonotype originates from an adult with an advanced solid tumor such as melanoma, head and neck, liver or kidney cancer. This specimen consisted of CD4+ or CD8+ T cells sorted from blood, obtained in a trial of the OX40 agonist ivuxolimab. The CDR3 bases are TGTGCCAGCAGCGAAGGGGGCCTGTACAATGAGCAGTTCTTC. This codes for CASSEGGLYNEQFF.